This T cell receptor beta chain stems from a study of blood T cell repertoires in COVID-19. Here immunoSEQ multiplex PCR was the method, and the copy in TCRdb shows in-frame clones only, minus some. The sample records 180,000 or so clones, over 75% being singletons. The CDR3 sequence is 16 residues long. The junction had 12 bases not matched to a gene; V was cut back by 2 bases and J by 7 bases. Germline CDR1 and CDR2: GTSNPN and SVGIG (reference sequence). V is TRBV30 and J is TRBJ1-4; TRBD1 matches at 8 bases. The TCR was taken from a man aged 45-60 years who had recovered from COVID-19. The sequencing input was PBMCs or T cells enriched from blood (not recorded which). The chain's CDR3 is CAWSTPEDRVTEKLFF. The CDR3 DNA reads as TGTGCCTGGAGTACCCCTGAGGACAGGGTTACTGAAAAACTGTTTTTT.